Included here is one T cell receptor (beta chain) sequence, with context. Its target is unknown. The PCR employed 60 Vbeta primers together with 13 Jbeta primers. Method: immunoSEQ multiplex PCR; TCRdb's copy keeps in-frame clones and lacks some. Of approximately 200,000 clones listed, roughly four fifths were seen once; the top ten hold roughly 2.8%. Germline CDR1 MGHDK, CDR2 SYGVNS. The CDR3 spans 12 residues. J gave up 9 bases and V 5 bases, and 5 bases lay outside the gene matches. This specimen belongs to a study of cytomegalovirus exposure and HLA in healthy donors. General study findings and limits: A later analysis, which compared TCR beta chains of equal frequency, found the HLA-associated ones more clonally expanded. Among donors in an Asian-associated ancestry cluster, a later analysis reportedly found fewer N-insertions than the approximately 700-donor mean.

The V gene is TRBV25-1, the J gene TRBJ1-1; TRBD1 matches at 8 bases. The sequenced sample was PBMCs. This clonotype was sampled from a young woman in good health and CMV-seropositive. Here the CDR3 DNA reads TGTGCCAGCAGTACTTGGACAGGGCAAGCTTTCTTT. This encodes CASSTWTGQAFF.